Each of the 10 T cell receptor beta chains below was sequenced from the same sample in a study of blood T cell repertoires in COVID-19. Assay used: immunoSEQ multiplex PCR; TCRdb lists only in-frame clones, some missing. Here the sample spans hundreds of thousands of clones, more than 75% being singletons. Material for sequencing was peripheral blood. The receptors originated from a woman aged 45-65 years who had recovered from COVID-19.

The rearrangement uses TRBV6-6 and TRBJ1-5; D is undetermined. This CDR3 contains 14 residues. CDR1 is MNHNY, CDR2 SVGAGI, per germline (reference sequence). The V end lost 0 bases, the J end lost 8 bases, and 11 bases lay between the germline ends. The CDR3 reads CASSYSLEEKPQHF. The CDR3 DNA reads TGTGCCAGCAGTTACTCCCTGGAGGAGAAGCCCCAGCATTTT.

The chain combines TRBV18 with TRBJ1-1, with 9 bases aligning to TRBD1. This CDR3 comprises 14 residues. Unmatched junction bases numbered 4, after V lost 3 bases and J lost 5 bases. Germline-derived CDR1 and CDR2 are KGHSH and LQKENI. CDR3 nucleotide sequence: TGTGCCAGCTCACCTCTGACAGGGGGGACTGAAGCTTTCTTT. Its translation: CASSPLTGGTEAFF.

The rearrangement links TRBV23-1 to TRBJ2-2; 12 nucleotides line up with TRBD2. TRBV23-1 belongs to the ORF category, with a function that is uncertain. The CDR3 is 17 residues long. V lost 5 bases and J lost 1; bases outside the gene matches: 5. CDR3 in amino acids: CASSGLAGGKNTGELFF. CDR3 in DNA: TGCGCCAGCAGTGGCCTAGCGGGAGGGAAGAACACCGGGGAGCTGTTTTTT.

V usage is TRBV2 and J usage is TRBJ2-5; possibly TRBD1 for D (6 bases). CDR1 is SNHLY and CDR2 is FYNNEI in the germline V gene. Between the trimmed V and J ends, which lost 7 bases and 5 bases, there was a span of 11 bases. The CDR3 has 12 amino acids. The CDR3 sequence: CASNQGYETQYF. DNA for the CDR3: TGTGCCAGCAATCAGGGGTACGAGACCCAGTACTTC.

The chain recombines TRBV3-1 (or the pseudogene TRBV3-2) with TRBJ2-5, with 10 bases that match TRBD2. CDR1 LGHDT and CDR2 YNNKEL come from the germline V gene (reference sequence). J gave up 7 bases and V 2 bases, and 7 bases lay outside the gene matches. The CDR3 is 15 amino acids. CDR3 in DNA: TGTGCCAGCAGCCAACCAGCTAGCGGGAGAGGGACCCAGTACTTC. As protein: CASSQPASGRGTQYF.

This clone was seen a handful of times. The rearrangement uses TRBV30 and TRBJ2-7; possibly TRBD1 for D (6 bases). The CDR3 consists of 11 residues. V was shortened by 1 base and J by 6 bases, with 7 bases between the two germline ends. CDR1 is GTSNPN and CDR2 is SVGIG in the germline V gene (reference sequence). The CDR3 nucleotides read TGTGCCTGGAGTGCACAGGGCGAGCAGTACTTC. Translation gives CAWSAQGEQYF.

The chain recombines TRBV2 with TRBJ1-1; D ambiguous. Trimming took 3 bases from V and 6 from J, leaving 8 bases between them. Germline-derived CDR1 and CDR2 are SNHLY and FYNNEI. This CDR3 is 12 amino acids long. This CDR3 reads CASSERVAEAFF. The CDR3 DNA is TGTGCCAGCAGTGAGAGGGTAGCTGAAGCTTTCTTT.

The sample holds one count of this clone. The chain has TRBV9 and TRBJ1-6, with D hard to call. The CDR3 length is 13 residues. The V and J ends lost 2 bases and 5 bases respectively, with 5 bases between them. Germline V lookup: CDR1 SGDLS, CDR2 YYNGEE. The CDR3 sequence is CASSVKHNSPLHF. Here the CDR3 DNA reads TGTGCCAGCAGCGTCAAGCATAATTCACCCCTCCACTTT.

The V gene is TRBV18, the J gene TRBJ1-5; 7 bases align to TRBD1. The junction had 4 bases not matched to a gene; V was cut back by 5 bases and J by 6 bases. Germline CDR1 KGHSH, CDR2 LQKENI. The CDR3 is 13 residues long. This CDR3 reads CASSSQGGQPQHF. CDR3 coding DNA: TGTGCCAGCTCATCTCAGGGGGGTCAGCCCCAGCATTTT. The full variable domain, in which reference TRBV18 and TRBJ1-5 provide the parts outside the CDR3, is NAGVMQNPRHLVRRRGQEARLRCSPMKGHSHVYWYRQLPEEGLKFMVYLQKENIIDESGMPKERFSAEFPKEGPSILRIQQVVRGDSAAYFCASSSQGGQPQHFGDGTRLSIL.

The chain links TRBV6-6 to TRBJ1-2; weak D call: TRBD1 (5 bases). This CDR3 comprises 13 residues. V gave up 2 bases and J gave up 4 bases, with 8 bases separating them. From germline, CDR1 is MNHNY and CDR2 SVGAGI (reference sequence). The CDR3 coding sequence is TGTGCCAGCAGTTACGTCGGGGGCTATGGCTACACCTTC. Its translation: CASSYVGGYGYTF.